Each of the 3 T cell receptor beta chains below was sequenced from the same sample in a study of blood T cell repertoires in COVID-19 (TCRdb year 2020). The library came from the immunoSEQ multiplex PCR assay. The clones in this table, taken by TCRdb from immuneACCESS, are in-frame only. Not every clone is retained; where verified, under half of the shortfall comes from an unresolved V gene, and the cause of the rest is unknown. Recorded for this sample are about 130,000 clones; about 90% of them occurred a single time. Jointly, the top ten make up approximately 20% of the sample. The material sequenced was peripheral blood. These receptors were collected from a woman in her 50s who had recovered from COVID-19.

CDR3 amino acids: CASSLELGTPNSPLHF. The CDR3 DNA reads TGTGCCAGCAGCTTGGAGCTAGGGACACCTAATTCACCCCTCCACTTT. This chain uses TRBV5-4 with TRBJ1-6; D perhaps matches TRBD1 (6 bases). The germline V gene encodes CDR1 SGHNT and CDR2 YYREEE (reference sequence). The CDR3 contains 16 residues. V was shortened by 0 bases and J by 6 bases, with 13 bases between the two germline ends.

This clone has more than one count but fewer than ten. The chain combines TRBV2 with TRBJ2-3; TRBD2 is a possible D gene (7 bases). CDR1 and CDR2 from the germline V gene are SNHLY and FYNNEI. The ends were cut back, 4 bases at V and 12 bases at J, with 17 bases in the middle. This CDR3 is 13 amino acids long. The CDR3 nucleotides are TGTGCCAGCAGTGCGGGTGCGGGGGCAGCTCAGTATTTT. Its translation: CASSAGAGAAQYF.

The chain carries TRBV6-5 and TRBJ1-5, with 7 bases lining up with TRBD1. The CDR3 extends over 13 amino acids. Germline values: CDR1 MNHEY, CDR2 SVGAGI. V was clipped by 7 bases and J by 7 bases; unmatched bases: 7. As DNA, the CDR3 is TGTGCCAGCACTATGACACAGGGGCAGCCCCAGCATTTT. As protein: CASTMTQGQPQHF.